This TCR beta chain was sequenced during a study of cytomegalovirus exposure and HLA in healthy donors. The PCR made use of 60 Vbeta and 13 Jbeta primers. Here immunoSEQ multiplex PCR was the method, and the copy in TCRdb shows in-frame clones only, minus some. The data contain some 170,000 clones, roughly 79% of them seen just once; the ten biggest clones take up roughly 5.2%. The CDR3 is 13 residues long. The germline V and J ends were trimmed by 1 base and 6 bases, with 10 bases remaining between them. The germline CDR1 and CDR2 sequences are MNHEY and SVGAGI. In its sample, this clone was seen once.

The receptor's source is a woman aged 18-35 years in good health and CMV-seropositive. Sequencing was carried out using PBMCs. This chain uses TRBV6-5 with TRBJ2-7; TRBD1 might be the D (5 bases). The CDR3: CASSYLTGSEQYF. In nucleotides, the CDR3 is TGTGCCAGCAGTTACTTAACAGGCTCCGAGCAGTACTTC.